These 19 T cell receptor beta chains originate from one sample sequenced in a study of CD8+ T cells in alopecia areata. RNA extraction and reverse transcription yielded cDNA as sequencing template. TCRdb's table, derived via immunoSEQ multiplex PCR, lists solely in-frame clones and lacks some. The table shows over 120,000 clones, with 45% to 60% occurring only once. The sequences come from CD4+ T cells sorted from blood, collected at week 0. These receptors originate from a human donor with alopecia areata.

The chain joins TRBV29-1 to TRBJ1-2, with unresolved D. Trimming took off 3 bases at V and 3 bases at J, with 11 bases between the two ends. Per the germline V gene, CDR1 is SQVTM and CDR2 is ANQGSEA. This CDR3 region has 13 residues. CDR3 DNA sequence: TGCAGCGTTGAGTGGAGAGGCTACTATGGCTACACCTTC. It is translated as CSVEWRGYYGYTF. Combining the CDR3 with reference TRBV29-1 and TRBJ1-2 gives the whole variable domain SAVISQKPSRDICQRGTSLTIQCQVDSQVTMMFWYRQQPGQSLTLIATANQGSEATYESGFVIDKFPISRPNLTFSTLTVSNMSPEDSSIYLCSVEWRGYYGYTFGSGTRLTVV.

V usage is TRBV7-2 and J usage is TRBJ2-2, with 13 positions matching TRBD2. Germline-derived CDR1 and CDR2 are SGHTA and FQGNSA. The CDR3 extends over 15 amino acids. Trimming at V came to 3 bases and at J to 7 bases, leaving 2 bases not matched to a gene. CDR3 in DNA: TGTGCCAGCAGCTTTGGACTAGCGGGAGTCGGGGAGCTGTTTTTT. Protein product: CASSFGLAGVGELFF.

V is TRBV29-1 and J is TRBJ1-2; TRBD1 agrees at 7 bases. V was clipped by 5 bases and J by 2 bases; unmatched bases: 5. Germline values: CDR1 SQVTM, CDR2 ANQGSEA. CDR3 length: 13 residues. Written as DNA, the CDR3 is TGCAGCGTTCGGGACAGAGACAACTATGGCTACACCTTC. It yields the protein CSVRDRDNYGYTF.

V gene TRBV28 combines with J gene TRBJ2-7; 9 nucleotides align to TRBD1. CDR1 is MDHEN and CDR2 is SYDVKM in the germline V gene. The trim removed 3 bases at V and 3 bases at J, leaving 15 bases unmatched. The CDR3 runs to 18 residues. The CDR3 nucleotides read TGTGCCAGCAGTTTCTATGCCGGGACAGGGAGGAGGAACTACGAGCAGTACTTC. Protein product: CASSFYAGTGRRNYEQYF.

This clone was detected a few times. This chain uses TRBV7-2 with TRBJ2-7, with 7 bases matching TRBD2. The germline gives CDR1 SGHTA, CDR2 FQGNSA. The trim removed 5 bases at V and 3 bases at J, leaving 4 bases unmatched. The CDR3 runs to 13 residues. The CDR3 region has the DNA TGTGCCAGCAGCCCAGGACTAGGCTACGAGCAGTACTTC. Translation: CASSPGLGYEQYF.

V is TRBV6-5 and J is TRBJ2-5; 8 bases align to TRBD1. The CDR3 is made up of 16 amino acids. J gave up 4 bases and V 4 bases, and 11 bases lay outside the gene matches. Germline CDR1 and CDR2: MNHEY and SVGAGI. In DNA form, the CDR3 reads TGTGCCAGCAGTTCCATGAGACAGGGGAATCGAGAGACCCAGTACTTC. Encoded protein: CASSSMRQGNRETQYF.

This clone was counted between two and nine times. The chain couples TRBV19 to TRBJ2-7; D is possibly TRBD1 or TRBD2 (5 bases each). The V end lost 8 bases, the J end lost 0 bases, and 20 bases lay between the germline ends. CDR1 is LNHDA and CDR2 is SQIVND in the germline V gene (reference sequence). The CDR3 is 16 amino acids. CDR3 in amino acids: CASPGPEARRSYEQYF. For the CDR3, the DNA is TGTGCCAGTCCGGGACCGGAGGCTAGACGCTCCTACGAGCAGTACTTC.

The chain is built from TRBV30 and TRBJ2-2; tentative D call: TRBD1 (5 bases). Trimming shortened V by 2 bases and J by 7 bases, and 14 bases separated the two germline ends. Germline loops: CDR1 GTSNPN, CDR2 SVGIG (reference sequence). This CDR3 region has 14 residues. This CDR3 is CAWSPHRQSGELFF. DNA of the CDR3: TGTGCCTGGAGTCCCCACCGACAGAGCGGGGAGCTGTTTTTT. Full variable domain (remainder filled in from reference TRBV30 and TRBJ2-2): SQTIHQWPATLVQPVGSPLSLECTVEGTSNPNLYWYRQAAGRGLQLLFYSVGIGQISSEVPQNLSASRPQDRQFILSSKKLLLSDSGFYLCAWSPHRQSGELFFGEGSRLTVL.

There are a few counts of this clone. The chain recombines TRBV7-2 with TRBJ2-5; 8 bases match TRBD1. Per the germline V gene, CDR1 is SGHTA and CDR2 is FQGNSA. The CDR3 length is 14 residues. Germline trimming cut 4 bases from V and 4 bases from J; bases unmatched to any gene: 5. CDR3: CASSSPDRGETQYF. The CDR3 DNA reads as TGTGCCAGCAGCTCCCCTGACAGGGGAGAGACCCAGTACTTC.

The chain employs TRBV10-3 and TRBJ2-6; tentative D call: TRBD1 (5 bases). CDR3 size: 18 residues. CDR1 ENHRY and CDR2 SYGVKD come from the germline V gene. V lost 3 bases and J lost 0, with 15 bases in between. DNA of the CDR3: TGTGCCATCAGTGAAGGTACAGGCAGAATCTCTGGGGCCAACGTCCTGACTTTC. Protein: CAISEGTGRISGANVLTF.

The V gene is TRBV29-1, the J gene TRBJ2-1, with 7 bases aligning to TRBD2. Germline lookup yields CDR1 SQVTM and CDR2 ANQGSEA. J lost 1 base, V lost 3 bases, and 3 bases had no gene match. The CDR3 totals 14 residues. DNA for the CDR3: TGCAGCGTTGAGGGCGGGAGTTCCTACAATGAGCAGTTCTTC. Encoded protein: CSVEGGSSYNEQFF.

The V gene is TRBV7-2, the J gene TRBJ1-1; D is unclear. V lost 3 bases and J 6 bases, leaving 11 bases between the germline ends. Germline V lookup: CDR1 SGHTA, CDR2 FQGNSA. CDR3 length equals 13 residues. In DNA, the CDR3 is TGTGCCAGCAGCTTTTACCGACTGGCTGAAGCTTTCTTT. Translating it yields CASSFYRLAEAFF.

This clone was seen a few times. The chain couples TRBV29-1 to TRBJ2-3; maybe TRBD2 (5 bases). The CDR3 totals 11 residues. CDR1 is SQVTM, CDR2 ANQGSEA, per germline. Trimming took 7 bases from V and 5 from J, leaving 10 bases between them. The CDR3 nucleotides read TGCAGCGGAGGACTGGGAGATACGCAGTATTTT. Protein sequence: CSGGLGDTQYF.

V is TRBV29-1 and J is TRBJ2-7; TRBD1 agrees at 11 bases. The V gene end was trimmed by 6 bases and the J gene end by 4 bases; junction bases not matched to a gene: 8. Looked up from germline, CDR1 is SQVTM and CDR2 is ANQGSEA. CDR3 size: 14 residues. The CDR3 region is CSVKGTGGRYEQYF. For the CDR3, the DNA is TGCAGCGTGAAGGGGACAGGGGGACGATACGAGCAGTACTTC.

Concerning this clone: This sample includes further DNA sequences coding for the same CDR3. The rearrangement joins TRBV29-1 to TRBJ2-1; D may be TRBD1 (6 bases). This CDR3 region has 12 residues. Germline CDR1 and CDR2: SQVTM and ANQGSEA. V lost 4 bases to trimming and J lost 3 bases, with 7 bases between them. DNA of the CDR3: TGCAGCGTTGGGACAGTCTACAATGAGCAGTTCTTC. Translating it yields CSVGTVYNEQFF.

The chain has TRBV9 and TRBJ2-1, with D possibly being TRBD1 (5 bases). There are 12 residues in the CDR3. Looked up from germline, CDR1 is SGDLS and CDR2 is YYNGEE. V gave up 6 bases and J gave up 5 bases, with 9 bases separating them. CDR3 nucleotide sequence: TGTGCCAGCAACACAGGTAACAATGAGCAGTTCTTC. This translates into CASNTGNNEQFF.

This clone was seen a single time. The chain links TRBV5-6 to TRBJ2-3; 9 nucleotides match TRBD1. The V and J ends lost 1 base and 1 base, in that order; junction bases with no gene match: 1. In germline, CDR1 is SGHDT, CDR2 YYEEEE. CDR3 length: 15 amino acids. Here the CDR3 DNA reads TGTGCCAGCAGCTTGAGGACAGGGGGCACAGATACGCAGTATTTT. Protein sequence: CASSLRTGGTDTQYF.

This clone has just a few counts. V is TRBV5-1 and J is TRBJ2-3; D gene uncertain. Germline V CDR1 and CDR2: SGHRS, YFSETQ. Trimming took 6 bases from V and 3 from J, leaving 14 bases between them. The CDR3 length is 14 residues. Here the CDR3 reads CASMQEGWTDTQYF. As DNA, the CDR3 is TGCGCCAGCATGCAGGAAGGTTGGACAGATACGCAGTATTTT.

The chain joins TRBV15 to TRBJ2-2; TRBD2 matches at 8 bases. V lost 8 bases, J lost 6 bases, and 2 bases stayed unmatched. The CDR3 contains 12 residues. Germline V gives CDR1 LNHNV, CDR2 YYDKDF (reference sequence). The CDR3 sequence is CATGTSAGELFF. The CDR3 nucleotides read TGTGCCACCGGGACTAGTGCCGGGGAGCTGTTTTTT. Looking up the rest from reference TRBV15 and TRBJ2-2 gives the full variable domain: DAMVIQNPRYQVTQFGKPVTLSCSQTLNHNVMYWYQQKSSQAPKLLFHYYDKDFNNEADTPDNFQSRRPNTSFCFLDIRSPGLGDTAMYLCATGTSAGELFFGEGSRLTVL.